These T cell receptor beta chains were read from a single sample in a study of cytomegalovirus exposure and HLA in healthy donors. Using immunoSEQ multiplex PCR, the repertoire was profiled, and TCRdb retains in-frame clones only, with some absent. Among about 310,000 clones listed, 70% to 90% were seen once. Sequenced material: PBMCs. Source of these receptors: a man in his thirties or forties in good health and CMV-seronegative. Both conserved end residues are part of each CDR3. A D gene is named only where the DNA matches it firmly. Clone size appears in some rows only: once, few, many, or a class for an expanded clone.

TRBD1	NA	TRBJ2-7	TRBV9	CASSEGQGYEQYF	TGTGCCAGCAGCGAGGGACAGGGCTACGAGCAGTACTTC
NA	NA	TRBJ2-5	TRBV11-2	CASSLGYRGGETQYF	TGTGCCAGCAGCTTAGGGTATAGGGGAGGAGAGACCCAGTACTTC
NA	NA	TRBJ2-1	TRBV19	CASGPRGTYNEQFF	TGTGCCAGTGGACCGCGAGGGACTTACAATGAGCAGTTCTTC
NA	NA	TRBJ1-2	TRBV6-6	CATYGLTGPNYGYTF	TGTGCCACCTACGGGCTGACAGGCCCTAACTATGGCTACACCTTC
NA	NA	TRBJ1-3	TRBV15	CATSRDRQISSGNTIYF	TGTGCCACCAGCAGAGATCGACAGATTAGCTCTGGAAACACCATATATTTT
TRBD2	NA	TRBJ2-7	TRBV5-5	CASSFPYSGGPFSYEQYF	TGTGCCAGCAGCTTCCCTTACAGCGGGGGGCCCTTCTCCTACGAGCAGTACTTC
NA	NA	TRBJ2-3	TRBV6-5	CASSYAGPGTDTQYF	TGTGCCAGCAGTTACGCGGGGCCAGGCACAGATACGCAGTATTTT
NA	NA	TRBJ2-1	TRBV25-1	CASSDGNYNEQFF	TGTGCCAGCAGTGATGGCAATTACAATGAGCAGTTCTTC
TRBD1	few	TRBJ2-1	TRBV5-6	CASSLLGTGVYNEQFF	TGTGCCAGCAGCTTGCTCGGGACAGGGGTATACAATGAGCAGTTCTTC
NA	NA	TRBJ1-1	TRBV7-8	CASSQKRVSPGAAFF	TGTGCCAGCAGCCAGAAAAGGGTGAGCCCAGGGGCAGCTTTCTTT
TRBD1	NA	TRBJ1-5	TRBV7-2	CASSTQGKGNQPQHF	TGTGCCAGCAGCACACAGGGGAAGGGCAATCAGCCCCAGCATTTT
TRBD1	NA	TRBJ1-2	TRBV19	CASSMDRIYGYTF	TGTGCCAGTAGTATGGACAGGATCTATGGCTACACCTTC
TRBD1	once	TRBJ2-7	TRBV7-9	CASSGRDRADEQYF	TGTGCCAGCAGCGGCCGGGACAGGGCTGACGAGCAGTACTTC
NA	NA	TRBJ1-5	TRBV6-6	CASSPWTASNQPQHF	TGTGCCAGCAGTCCATGGACAGCTAGCAATCAGCCCCAGCATTTT
NA	NA	TRBJ1-1	TRBV21-1	CASGRDSRNTEAFF	TGTGCCAGCGGTAGGGACAGTAGGAACACTGAAGCTTTCTTT
NA	once	TRBJ2-2	TRBV6-5	CASSYGDFYTGELFF	TGTGCCAGCAGTTATGGGGACTTCTACACCGGGGAGCTGTTTTTT